Following are 5 T cell receptor beta chains from one sample sequenced in a study of Ad26.COV2.S vaccination and SARS-CoV-2 variants. TCRdb keeps only in-frame clones here, not all; method: immunoSEQ multiplex PCR. This sample carries about 350,000 clones, about 85% of them seen once, and the ten largest clones take about 3.5%. As to treatment: about 20 received Ad26.COV2.S at low or high dose, single or two shots; roughly 5 received placebo; per-sample allocation not given. All samples were drawn on day 63, counting from the first vaccine or placebo injection. Sequenced material: peripheral blood, taken in a trial of Ad26.COV2.S vaccine versus placebo. These TCRs come from a person between 18 and 65 years old who received the Ad26.COV2.S COVID-19 vaccine or a placebo.

The V call is TRBV7-9, the J call TRBJ2-3; TRBD2 might be the D (7 bases). V lost 1 base to trimming and J lost 4 bases, with 18 bases between them. Per the germline V gene, CDR1 is SEHNR and CDR2 is FQNEAQ (reference sequence). CDR3 length equals 17 residues. CDR3 sequence: CASSLGGSTGGPDTQYF. The CDR3, as DNA: TGTGCCAGCAGCTTAGGGGGCTCTACGGGGGGCCCAGATACGCAGTATTTT.

Only one count was recorded for this clone. The V and J genes are TRBV30 and TRBJ1-1; D possibly corresponds to TRBD1 (6 bases). CDR3 length equals 13 residues. Germline V gives CDR1 GTSNPN, CDR2 SVGIG (reference sequence). The V and J ends lost 4 bases and 4 bases respectively, with 13 bases between them. CDR3 DNA sequence: TGTGCCTGGATAGGGGGTAGGTTCACTGAAGCTTTCTTT. Protein: CAWIGGRFTEAFF.

The genes are TRBV9 and TRBJ1-2; 8 nucleotides agree with TRBD1. Germline lookup yields CDR1 SGDLS and CDR2 YYNGEE. The CDR3 runs 16 residues. Germline trimming cut 3 bases from V and 1 base from J; bases unmatched to any gene: 8. The CDR3 bases are TGTGCCAGCAGCGGCCTGACAGGGGAGAGTAACTATGGCTACACCTTC. Amino acids: CASSGLTGESNYGYTF.

The chain recombines TRBV27 with TRBJ1-5; the D is unclear. The V end lost 4 bases, the J end lost 6 bases, and 13 bases lay between the germline ends. CDR3 length: 14 residues. Germline lookup yields CDR1 MNHEY and CDR2 SMNVEV (reference sequence). DNA of the CDR3: TGTGCCAGCAGTTCAAAGGCCGGGATTCAGCCCCAGCATTTT. Translation gives CASSSKAGIQPQHF.

The V and J genes are TRBV5-1 and TRBJ2-3; D remains ambiguous. The CDR3 spans 11 residues. The V gene's germline CDR1 is SGHRS and CDR2 YFSETQ. Trimming removed 0 bases from V and 13 bases from J, with 9 bases in between. The CDR3 DNA follows: TGCGCCAGCAGCTTGGACCGTCGGGAGTATTTT. Encoded protein: CASSLDRREYF.